The clone carrying this T cell receptor (beta chain) was picked up many times. Its target is not known. The data derive from a study of Graves' ophthalmopathy and Graves' hyperthyroidism. General study findings and limits: It was with 70.59% sensitivity and around 75% specificity that the model predicted ophthalmopathy progression.

There are 17 residues in the CDR3. The germline CDR1 and CDR2 sequences are SGHTA and FQGTGA. Deletions cut 5 bases from V and 0 bases from J, with 17 bases between. CDR3 regions of TCR beta were amplified from RNA transcripts. First-round RT-PCR employed HTBI primers, with a second-round multiplex PCR after it. MiXCR was run by TCRdb on the multiplex PCR reads, yielding one entry per CDR3 protein. The data show 600,000 to 950,000 distinct CDR3 sequences, roughly two fifths seen once. This sequence originates from an adult man with Graves' ophthalmopathy. Material for sequencing was peripheral blood. This chain links TRBV7-3 with TRBJ1-5; D is unresolved. The CDR3 DNA reads as TGTGCCAGCAGCGCGGCCGACGAAAGCACTAGCAATCAGCCCCAGCATTTT. This translates into CASSAADESTSNQPQHF. The whole variable domain, remainder taken from reference TRBV7-3 and TRBJ1-5, is GAGVSQTPSNKVTEKGKYVELRCDPISGHTALYWYRQSLGQGPEFLIYFQGTGAADDSGLPNDRFFAVRPEGSVSTLKIQRTERGDSAVYLCASSAADESTSNQPQHFGDGTRLSIL.